This T cell receptor (beta chain) emerged from a study of blood T cell repertoires in COVID-19. TCRdb's copy holds only in-frame clones and misses some; the assay was immunoSEQ multiplex PCR. The sample holds about 110,000 clones, 81% seen once. There are 15 residues in the CDR3. V lost 1 base and J lost 7, with 16 bases in between. Germline V CDR1 and CDR2: SNHLY, FYNNEI. This clone came up once. The chain links TRBV2 to TRBJ2-5; maybe TRBD2 (5 bases). The sequenced material came from peripheral blood. The sequence was collected from a man aged 50 to 60 with acute or convalescent COVID-19. CDR3 residues: CASSEDRADRGTQYF. The CDR3 DNA follows: TGTGCCAGCAGTGAAGATCGGGCCGACCGGGGGACCCAGTACTTC.